This T cell receptor beta chain was captured in a study of Tregs in tolerant kidney transplant recipients. Produced via immunoSEQ multiplex PCR; TCRdb's table is partial and in-frame only. Among roughly 69,000 clones listed, approximately 91% were seen once. Unstimulated Tregs (CD4+CD25+CD127-) and CD4+CD25- non-Tregs were sorted from PBMCs. CDR1 is SGDLS, CDR2 YYNGEE, per germline. This CDR3 region has 14 residues. V trimming: 5 bases; J trimming: 0 bases; junction bases outside the gene matches: 3. The genes are TRBV9 and TRBJ2-3, with 7 bases lining up with TRBD2. The sample here was CD4+ T cells from blood, taken before the transplant. This TCR came from a human donor who received a combined kidney and bone marrow transplant. The CDR3 DNA follows: TGTGCCAGCAGGGCGGGAGCGAGCACAGATACGCAGTATTTT. Protein sequence: CASRAGASTDTQYF.